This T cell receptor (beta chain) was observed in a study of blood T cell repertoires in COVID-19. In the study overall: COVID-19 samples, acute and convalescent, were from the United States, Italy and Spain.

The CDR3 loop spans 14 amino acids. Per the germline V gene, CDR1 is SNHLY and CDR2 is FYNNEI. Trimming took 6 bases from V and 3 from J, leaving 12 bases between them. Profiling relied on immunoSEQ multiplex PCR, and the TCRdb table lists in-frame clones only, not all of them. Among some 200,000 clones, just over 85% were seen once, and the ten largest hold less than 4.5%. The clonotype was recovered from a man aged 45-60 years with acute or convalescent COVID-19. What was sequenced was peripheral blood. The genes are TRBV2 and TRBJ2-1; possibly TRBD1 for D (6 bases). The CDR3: CASRYRDDYNEQFF. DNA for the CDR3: TGTGCCAGCAGGTACAGGGACGACTACAATGAGCAGTTCTTC.